This T cell receptor (beta chain) emerged from a study of chemoradiotherapy in HPV16-positive cancers. As concerns this clone: The antigen remains unidentified.

Study-level findings and limits: HPV-specific T cells were functionally defined from only two HPV16-positive patients. Better recurrence-free survival went with HPV-responsive T-cell expansion in HPV16-positive patients. Candidate HPV-specific clones and E7-related TCR motifs grew in tumor during treatment.

Sequencing was performed with immunoSEQ multiplex PCR; in TCRdb, only in-frame clones are kept and a portion is missing. The table shows about 630 clones, with 89% occurring only once. The specimen comprised tumor tissue, sampled from a patient who underwent chemoradiotherapy. This clonotype was obtained from a human donor with HPV-associated anogenital cancer.

CDR3 nucleotides: TGTGCCAGCGGGCTAGCGGTGCCCCATGAGCAGTTCTTC. It codes for CASGLAVPHEQFF. The J gene is TRBJ2-1, the V gene TRBV27; 7 positions agree with TRBD2. Germline V lookup: CDR1 MNHEY, CDR2 SMNVEV (reference sequence). This CDR3 region has 13 residues. V was pared by 8 bases and J by 8 bases, with 9 bases of the junction left unmatched.